This TCR beta chain is drawn from a study of T cell responses to AZD1222 COVID-19 vaccine. For the study at large: The analysis combined second doses at about 4 or about 12 weeks. Findings and limits, study-wide: Two AZD1222 administrations were followed by greater Spike-specific TCR breadth and depth.

Sequencing used immunoSEQ multiplex PCR; TCRdb keeps in-frame clones, though not all of them. The sample lists approximately 140,000 clones; roughly 94% were seen once. A word on this clone: Its antigen is currently unknown.

With V trimmed by 5 bases and J by 5 bases, 8 bases remained unmatched. Germline V gene data show CDR1 as KGHSH and CDR2 as LQKENI. The CDR3 runs to 15 residues. This sequence originates from an adult in good health. V and J are TRBV18 and TRBJ1-4; 7 bases are a match to TRBD1. This material consisted of peripheral blood, taken on day 0 of AZD1222 vaccination. This chain's CDR3 is CASSAWTGENEKLFF. The DNA for the CDR3 is TGTGCCAGCTCAGCATGGACAGGAGAAAATGAAAAACTGTTTTTT. Full variable domain (rest looked up from reference TRBV18 and TRBJ1-4): NAGVMQNPRHLVRRRGQEARLRCSPMKGHSHVYWYRQLPEEGLKFMVYLQKENIIDESGMPKERFSAEFPKEGPSILRIQQVVRGDSAAYFCASSAWTGENEKLFFGSGTQLSVL.